The 17 T cell receptor beta chains below were found in one sample sequenced in a study of blood T cell repertoires in COVID-19. Sequencing used immunoSEQ multiplex PCR; TCRdb keeps in-frame clones, though not all of them. The table shows about 53,000 clones, with nearly 90% occurring only once. Sequencing was done on a sample of peripheral blood. Receptors originate from a man aged 60 to 75 with active COVID-19.

This clone was detected once. The chain employs TRBV2 and TRBJ1-2; 11 positions agree with TRBD1. The germline CDR1 and CDR2 sequences are SNHLY and FYNNEI. This CDR3 is built from 16 residues. Trimming at V came to 6 bases and at J to 8 bases, leaving 14 bases not matched to a gene. The CDR3 sequence: CASRDIRTGGVSGYTF. The CDR3 nucleotides read TGTGCCAGCAGGGACATACGGACAGGGGGCGTTTCCGGCTACACCTTC. Using reference TRBV2 and TRBJ1-2 for the parts outside the CDR3, the full variable domain is EPEVTQTPSHQVTQMGQEVILRCVPISNHLYFYWYRQILGQKVEFLVSFYNNEISEKSEIFDDQFSVERPDGSNFTLKIRSTKLEDSAMYFCASRDIRTGGVSGYTFGSGTRLTVV.

This chain links TRBV19 with TRBJ2-7; no definite D call. This CDR3 spans 12 amino acids. Trimming took 2 bases from V and 3 from J, leaving 5 bases between them. CDR1 is LNHDA and CDR2 is SQIVND in the germline V gene (reference sequence). This CDR3 is CASSIPFYEQYF. In DNA form, the CDR3 reads TGTGCCAGTAGTATACCCTTCTACGAGCAGTACTTC.

V and J are TRBV7-2 and TRBJ2-2; maybe TRBD1 (5 bases). The V end was cut by 5 bases, the J end by 3 bases, with 13 bases between. Germline values: CDR1 SGHTA, CDR2 FQGNSA. CDR3 length: 15 amino acids. The CDR3 spells CASSPRAGYTGELFF. CDR3 DNA sequence: TGTGCCAGCAGCCCCAGGGCCGGGTACACCGGGGAGCTGTTTTTT.

The gene calls are TRBV6-5 and TRBJ2-7; 10 positions agree with TRBD2. The germline gives CDR1 MNHEY, CDR2 SVGAGI. V shed 7 bases and J 3 bases; nucleotides not matched to a gene: 9. The CDR3 is 15 amino acids. This CDR3 is CASKVSLAGVYEQYF. CDR3 DNA sequence: TGTGCCAGCAAGGTTAGCCTAGCGGGAGTCTACGAGCAGTACTTC.

The chain combines TRBV28 with TRBJ1-2; possibly TRBD1 for D (5 bases). V lost 3 bases and J lost 5, with 16 bases in between. The CDR3 is 15 amino acids. Germline V gene sequence: CDR1 MDHEN, CDR2 SYDVKM. The CDR3 loop is CASSLESRAIYGYTF. CDR3 coding DNA: TGTGCCAGCAGTTTGGAGTCCAGGGCGATTTATGGCTACACCTTC.

This chain links TRBV2 with TRBJ1-2, with 8 bases aligning to TRBD1. Per the germline V gene, CDR1 is SNHLY and CDR2 is FYNNEI. The CDR3 loop spans 13 amino acids. J gave up 4 bases and V 10 bases, and 8 bases lay outside the gene matches. CDR3 in amino acids: CATSGGPFYGYTF. As DNA, the CDR3 is TGTGCCACCTCAGGGGGCCCGTTCTATGGCTACACCTTC.

This clone occurred a few times. The chain employs TRBV6-4 and TRBJ2-3; 7 bases map to TRBD2. CDR3 length: 16 amino acids. V lost 3 bases, J lost 4 bases, and 10 bases stayed unmatched. The V gene's germline CDR1 is MRHNA and CDR2 SNTAGT. CDR3 nucleotide sequence: TGTGCCAGCAGTGAGGAGGCTAGCGGAGCCCCAGATACGCAGTATTTT. Amino acid sequence: CASSEEASGAPDTQYF.

The chain uses TRBV3-1 (or the pseudogene TRBV3-2) and TRBJ1-4, with a tentative D call TRBD1 (6 bases). Trimming shortened V by 4 bases and J by 5 bases, and 26 bases separated the two germline ends. This CDR3 is 19 amino acids long. Germline V gives CDR1 LGHDT, CDR2 YNNKEL (reference sequence). CDR3: CASSLKRWQGSVRNEKLFF. The CDR3 DNA is TGTGCCAGCAGCCTTAAGAGGTGGCAGGGGAGTGTAAGGAATGAAAAACTGTTTTTT.

J is TRBJ2-5 and V is TRBV2; 14 nucleotides match TRBD2. V dropped 6 bases and J dropped 11; count of bases not matched to a gene: 11. Per germline, CDR1 SNHLY and CDR2 FYNNEI. There are 15 residues in the CDR3. In DNA form, the CDR3 reads TGTGCCAGCAGCGTACGACTAGCGGGAGGGCAGAAGCAGTACTTC. This translates into CASSVRLAGGQKQYF.

The J gene is TRBJ1-1, the V gene TRBV5-1; the D gene is possibly TRBD1 (6 bases). Germline V CDR1 and CDR2: SGHRS, YFSETQ. This CDR3 is 14 amino acids long. The V and J ends lost 6 bases and 1 base respectively, with 13 bases between them. This CDR3 is CASTLGAGNTEAFF. CDR3 DNA: TGCGCCAGCACCCTGGGGGCGGGGAACACTGAAGCTTTCTTT.

This chain connects TRBV6-5 to TRBJ2-2; perhaps TRBD2 as D (6 bases). The CDR3 sequence is 14 residues long. Trimming removed 0 bases at V and 8 bases at J, with 10 bases between. CDR1 is MNHEY, CDR2 SVGAGI, per germline. CDR3 nucleotides: TGTGCCAGCAGTTACTCGATGGGGGGTGGGGAGCTGTTTTTT. Protein product: CASSYSMGGGELFF.

The chain is built from TRBV28 and TRBJ1-1; D gene uncertain. Trimming pared 4 bases from V and 1 base from J, leaving 10 bases between. CDR1 and CDR2 from the germline V gene are MDHEN and SYDVKM. This CDR3 has 14 residues. The CDR3 loop is CASSSGQANTEAFF. DNA for the CDR3: TGTGCCAGCAGTTCAGGTCAGGCGAACACTGAAGCTTTCTTT.

This chain joins TRBV4-3 and TRBJ2-7, with a weak D call TRBD1 (6 bases). CDR1 is LGHNA and CDR2 is YSLEER in the germline V gene. Trimming pared 3 bases from V and 7 bases from J, leaving 13 bases between. CDR3 length equals 13 residues. For the CDR3, the DNA is TGCGCCAGCAGCCAGGAAACAGGGTATGAGCAGTACTTC. Amino acids: CASSQETGYEQYF.

This chain joins TRBV19 and TRBJ1-1; TRBD1 matches at 9 bases. The germline gives CDR1 LNHDA, CDR2 SQIVND (reference sequence). V lost 6 bases and J lost 2; bases outside the gene matches: 10. The CDR3 length is 16 residues. DNA of the CDR3: TGTGCCAGTAGCCGATCCGACAGGGGGGTAAACACTGAAGCTTTCTTT. It is translated as CASSRSDRGVNTEAFF.

The V gene is TRBV10-3, the J gene TRBJ2-3; TRBD2 agrees at 10 bases. The V segment lost 5 bases and the J segment 0 bases; nucleotides outside the gene matches: 5. CDR3 size: 16 residues. Germline CDR1 ENHRY, CDR2 SYGVKD. The CDR3 DNA reads as TGTGCCATCAGTAGACTAGCGGGCGCTAGCACAGATACGCAGTATTTT. Residues: CAISRLAGASTDTQYF.

The chain carries TRBV9 and TRBJ2-5, with a weak D call TRBD2 (5 bases). Per germline, CDR1 SGDLS and CDR2 YYNGEE. Trimming pared 3 bases from V and 5 bases from J, leaving 17 bases between. The CDR3 has 15 residues. In DNA form, the CDR3 reads TGTGCCAGCAGCGCCAACACGGACTTAGGGGAGACCCAGTACTTC. Its protein product is CASSANTDLGETQYF.

The J gene is TRBJ2-4, the V gene TRBV27; D is perhaps TRBD2 (5 bases). The germline V gene has CDR1 MNHEY and CDR2 SMNVEV (reference sequence). V gave up 2 bases and J gave up 4 bases, with 12 bases separating them. There are 15 residues in the CDR3. The CDR3 bases are TGTGCCAGCAGTTTACGGGCCAGCGGAAAAAACATTCAGTACTTC. This sequence encodes CASSLRASGKNIQYF.